This section outlines one T cell receptor beta chain sequence together with its context. Assay: immunoSEQ multiplex PCR; the TCRdb copy retains only in-frame clones and omits some. The sample carries 140,000 to 150,000 clones, 80% to 90% recorded once. Germline V CDR1 and CDR2: MNHEY, SMNVEV (reference sequence). The CDR3 has 17 amino acids. The V segment lost 6 bases and the J segment 0 bases; nucleotides outside the gene matches: 4. The sample belongs to a study of blood T cell repertoires in COVID-19. Study information: T cells, B-cell-depleted T cells, or PBMCs provided the cDNA or gDNA that served as material.

What was sequenced was peripheral blood. The receptor was derived from a human donor in a cohort sampled during active COVID-19. This chain links TRBV27 with TRBJ2-1; 14 positions agree with TRBD2. The CDR3 here is CASSTGTSGSSYNEQFF. The CDR3 nucleotides are TGTGCCAGCAGCACAGGGACTAGCGGGAGCTCCTACAATGAGCAGTTCTTC.